These 24 T cell receptor beta chains came from one sample sequenced in a study of vaccination effects on CD4 cells after COVID-19. Antigen-specific CD4+ T cells were expanded with viral peptide pools in the ViraFEST assay before sequencing. Subsequent to a culture period of 10 to 11 days, CD4+ T cells were isolated. Having tested negative for nucleocapsid antibodies, the vaccine recipients showed no prior SARS-CoV-2 infection. The repertoire was sequenced with immunoSEQ multiplex PCR; TCRdb's copy has only in-frame clones and lacks some. The sample yields 20,000 to 25,000 clones, about three quarters seen once. These receptors have no known antigen. The sequencing used CD4+ T cells from PBMCs cultured with HCoV-NL63 spike peptides, collected before COVID-19 vaccination. The receptors here all came from a human donor who received a COVID-19 vaccine.

This clone has only a few counts. This chain links TRBV6-6 with TRBJ2-7; D may correspond to TRBD1 or TRBD2 (6 bases each). There are 16 residues in the CDR3. Germline loops: CDR1 MNHNY, CDR2 SVGAGI (reference sequence). V shed 0 bases and J shed 0 bases, with 12 bases lying between them. Written as DNA, the CDR3 is TGTGCCAGCAGTTACTCGACCGGGGGCCTCTCCTACGAGCAGTACTTC. It codes for CASSYSTGGLSYEQYF.

CDR3 sequence reads: CASSFDRSYNEQFF. The CDR3 DNA follows: TGTGCCAGCAGTTTTGACAGGTCCTACAATGAGCAGTTCTTC. The chain combines TRBV28 with TRBJ2-1, with a weak D call TRBD1 (6 bases). Trimming pared 3 bases from V and 1 base from J, leaving 7 bases between. The CDR3 is 14 residues long. Germline lookup yields CDR1 MDHEN and CDR2 SYDVKM.

The CDR3 sequence: CASSLAGEQFF. The CDR3 DNA reads as TGTGCCAGCAGCTTAGCAGGGGAGCAGTTCTTC. V gene TRBV11-2 combines with J gene TRBJ2-1; tentative D call: TRBD1 (5 bases). CDR1 is SGHAT, CDR2 FQNNGV, per germline. V lost 1 base to trimming and J lost 10 bases, with 5 bases between them. CDR3 length: 11 residues.

The rearrangement joins TRBV6-5 to TRBJ1-6; 9 nucleotides match TRBD1. CDR1 and CDR2 (germline): MNHEY, SVGAGI. The length of the CDR3 is 14 residues. Losses at the gene ends were 6 bases for V and 8 bases for J; bases not matched to a gene: 5. CDR3 region: CASRAGTGYSPLHF. CDR3 nucleotide sequence: TGTGCCAGCAGGGCCGGGACAGGGTATTCACCCCTCCACTTT.

V usage is TRBV3-1 (or the pseudogene TRBV3-2) and J usage is TRBJ2-6; either TRBD1 or TRBD2 may supply D (5 bases each). V gave up 3 bases and J gave up 0 bases, with 21 bases separating them. The CDR3 runs 20 residues. Germline V gene lookup returns CDR1 LGHDT and CDR2 YNNKEL (reference sequence). CDR3 loop: CASSHRDPSSLSSGANVLTF. Written as DNA, the CDR3 is TGTGCCAGCAGCCACCGGGACCCTTCTTCCCTTAGCTCTGGGGCCAACGTCCTGACTTTC.

The chain recombines TRBV18 with TRBJ2-1; TRBD1 matches at 7 bases. J gave up 6 bases and V 0 bases, and 8 bases lay outside the gene matches. The CDR3 contains 16 residues. CDR1 is KGHSH and CDR2 is LQKENI in the germline V gene. The chain's CDR3 is CASSPPWDRGFNEQFF. CDR3 DNA: TGTGCCAGCTCACCACCTTGGGACAGAGGGTTCAATGAGCAGTTCTTC.

The chain uses TRBV18 and TRBJ2-2; 7 bases fit TRBD1. V shed 3 bases and J 2 bases; nucleotides not matched to a gene: 9. This CDR3 contains 17 residues. The germline V gene has CDR1 KGHSH and CDR2 LQKENI. The DNA for the CDR3 is TGTGCCAGCTCACCCGACAGGGCCTCTCTTAACACCGGGGAGCTGTTTTTT. Translated, it gives CASSPDRASLNTGELFF.

The V call is TRBV6-5, the J call TRBJ2-5; unclear D gene. The germline CDR1 and CDR2 sequences are MNHEY and SVGAGI. Trimming took off 1 base at V and 2 bases at J, with 8 bases between the two ends. The CDR3 spans 14 residues. The CDR3 is CASSYWAEQETQYF. The CDR3 nucleotides are TGTGCCAGCAGTTACTGGGCAGAACAAGAGACCCAGTACTTC.

J is TRBJ1-4 and V is TRBV24-1; the match to TRBD1 covers 12 bases. The trim removed 0 bases at V and 7 bases at J, leaving 17 bases unmatched. Germline V gene sequence: CDR1 KGHDR, CDR2 SFDVKD. The CDR3 totals 21 residues. The CDR3, as DNA: TGTGCCACCAGTGATTTGTACGACGTGCCGGGACAGGGGGCGTCTGGTGAAAAACTGTTTTTT. Amino acid sequence: CATSDLYDVPGQGASGEKLFF.

This sequence joins TRBV9 and TRBJ1-4; D is ambiguous. CDR3 length: 15 residues. Germline CDR1 and CDR2: SGDLS and YYNGEE. V lost 0 bases, J lost 8 bases, and 14 bases lay in between. The chain's CDR3 is CASSVADLEQEKLFF. CDR3 coding DNA: TGTGCCAGCAGCGTAGCCGACCTAGAGCAGGAAAAACTGTTTTTT. The variable domain in full, completed from reference TRBV9 and TRBJ1-4, reads DSGVTQTPKHLITATGQRVTLRCSPRSGDLSVYWYQQSLDQGLQFLIQYYNGEERAKGNILERFSAQQFPDLHSELNLSSLELGDSALYFCASSVADLEQEKLFFGSGTQLSVL.

This clone has a single count. The chain recombines TRBV7-3 with TRBJ2-3; D is possibly TRBD1 or TRBD2 (5 bases each). Germline assignment: CDR1 SGHTA and CDR2 FQGTGA. V gave up 4 bases and J gave up 0 bases, with 8 bases separating them. The CDR3 extends over 14 amino acids. CDR3 nucleotides: TGTGCCAGCAGCTCCGGGGCGAGCACAGATACGCAGTATTTT. Translation: CASSSGASTDTQYF.

The V call is TRBV30, the J call TRBJ2-7; D possibly uses TRBD1 or TRBD2 (5 bases each). The CDR3 has 14 amino acids. CDR1 GTSNPN and CDR2 SVGIG come from the germline V gene (reference sequence). V was shortened by 1 base and J by 3 bases, with 13 bases between the two germline ends. The CDR3 coding sequence is TGTGCCTGGAGTGGGGGGTTTGGGAACTACGAGCAGTACTTC. This sequence encodes CAWSGGFGNYEQYF.

The chain has TRBV7-2 and TRBJ2-5; unclear D gene. V shed 5 bases and J shed 5 bases, with 15 bases lying between them. The CDR3 spans 14 residues. Germline V lookup: CDR1 SGHTA, CDR2 FQGNSA. The CDR3 DNA reads as TGTGCCAGCAGCGTACAGTACCTAGGGGAGACCCAGTACTTC. This sequence encodes CASSVQYLGETQYF.

This clone is a singleton in its sample. The chain joins TRBV5-6 to TRBJ2-7; 9 bases are a match to TRBD1. CDR3 length equals 15 residues. Germline trimming cut 2 bases from V and 3 bases from J; bases unmatched to any gene: 6. Germline values: CDR1 SGHDT, CDR2 YYEEEE. The chain's CDR3 is CASSFGPGQGYEQYF. The DNA of the CDR3 is TGTGCCAGCAGCTTCGGACCGGGACAGGGCTACGAGCAGTACTTC.

This chain connects TRBV7-8 to TRBJ1-1; tentatively, D is TRBD1 (5 bases). The V end was cut by 1 base, the J end by 0 bases, with 9 bases between. The CDR3 totals 15 residues. Looked up from germline, CDR1 is SGHVS and CDR2 is FQNEAQ. CDR3 coding DNA: TGTGCCAGCAGCTTAGTTACAGGCATGAACACTGAAGCTTTCTTT. Encoded protein: CASSLVTGMNTEAFF. Looking up the rest from reference TRBV7-8 and TRBJ1-1 gives the full variable domain: GAGVSQSPRYKVAKRGQDVALRCDPISGHVSLFWYQQALGQGPEFLTYFQNEAQLDKSGLPSDRFFAERPEGSVSTLKIQRTQQEDSAVYLCASSLVTGMNTEAFFGQGTRLTVV.

V gene TRBV5-1 combines with J gene TRBJ2-1; 11 bases line up with TRBD1. Looked up from germline, CDR1 is SGHRS and CDR2 is YFSETQ. This CDR3 has 15 amino acids. The J segment lost 8 bases and the V segment lost 3 bases, leaving 7 bases of the junction unmatched. In nucleotides, the CDR3 is TGCGCCAGCAGCTCCGGGACAGGGGGTACCTATGAGCAGTTCTTC. It encodes CASSSGTGGTYEQFF. The entire variable domain, with the rest obtained from reference TRBV5-1 and TRBJ2-1, is as follows: KAGVTQTPRYLIKTRGQQVTLSCSPISGHRSVSWYQQTPGQGLQFLFEYFSETQRNKGNFPGRFSGRQFSNSRSEMNVSTLELGDSALYLCASSSGTGGTYEQFFGPGTRLTVL.

This clone turned up a few times. The V call is TRBV7-9, the J call TRBJ1-6; D is possibly TRBD1 (6 bases). This CDR3 is 14 amino acids long. With 8 bases removed from V and 8 bases from J, the gap between germline ends came to 16 bases. Germline V gives CDR1 SEHNR, CDR2 FQNEAQ (reference sequence). CDR3 nucleotide sequence: TGTGCCAGCGGCGAGGACAGAGCCTATTCACCCCTCCACTTT. This codes for CASGEDRAYSPLHF.

The chain couples TRBV4-2 to TRBJ1-4; 7 bases line up with TRBD1. J was trimmed by 3 bases and V by 5 bases; bases with no gene match: 6. The CDR3 is made up of 15 amino acids. Germline CDR1 and CDR2: LGHNA and YNFKEQ. CDR3 sequence reads: CASSAGTVSNEKLFF. CDR3 nucleotide sequence: TGTGCCAGCAGCGCCGGGACAGTTTCTAATGAAAAACTGTTTTTT.

This clone is categorized as medium-sized. The chain carries TRBV7-2 and TRBJ2-1, with 7 bases aligning to TRBD1. The V gene end was trimmed by 0 bases and the J gene end by 0 bases; junction bases not matched to a gene: 2. The CDR3 covers 16 residues. The germline gives CDR1 SGHTA, CDR2 FQGNSA. The CDR3 region is CASSLAHRGSYNEQFF. The CDR3 coding sequence is TGTGCCAGCAGCTTAGCGCACAGGGGCTCCTACAATGAGCAGTTCTTC.

The J gene is TRBJ2-1, the V gene TRBV11-2, with D perhaps assigned TRBD1 or TRBD2 (5 bases each). CDR3 length: 14 residues. From germline, CDR1 is SGHAT and CDR2 FQNNGV. V was pared by 1 base and J by 8 bases, with 12 bases between. CDR3 loop: CASSLGLGTDEQFF. Written as DNA, the CDR3 is TGTGCCAGCAGCTTAGGCTTGGGGACGGATGAGCAGTTCTTC.

The genes are TRBV5-1 and TRBJ2-2, with TRBD2 matching over 9 bases. Looked up from germline, CDR1 is SGHRS and CDR2 is YFSETQ. Unmatched junction bases numbered 6, after V lost 0 bases and J lost 6 bases. CDR3 length: 16 amino acids. As DNA, the CDR3 is TGCGCCAGCAGCTTGGTTAGCGGGAGTGGATCCGGGGAGCTGTTTTTT. It encodes CASSLVSGSGSGELFF. Full variable domain (rest looked up from reference TRBV5-1 and TRBJ2-2): KAGVTQTPRYLIKTRGQQVTLSCSPISGHRSVSWYQQTPGQGLQFLFEYFSETQRNKGNFPGRFSGRQFSNSRSEMNVSTLELGDSALYLCASSLVSGSGSGELFFGEGSRLTVL.

V and J are TRBV7-9 and TRBJ1-3; D not resolved. CDR1 SEHNR and CDR2 FQNEAQ come from the germline V gene (reference sequence). CDR3 length equals 15 residues. V dropped 1 base and J dropped 1 base, with 8 bases sitting between them. CDR3 sequence reads: CASSLVVGSGNTIYF. CDR3 in DNA: TGTGCCAGCAGCTTAGTGGTGGGATCTGGAAACACCATATATTTT.

The chain uses TRBV5-1 and TRBJ2-7, with 11 nucleotides matching TRBD2. The CDR3 consists of 16 residues. The V gene end was trimmed by 1 base and the J gene end by 1 base; junction bases not matched to a gene: 4. Germline V gives CDR1 SGHRS, CDR2 YFSETQ. The CDR3 sequence is CASSLTSGRESYEQYF. CDR3 in DNA: TGCGCCAGCAGCTTGACTAGCGGGAGAGAATCCTACGAGCAGTACTTC.

The chain has TRBV3-1 (or the pseudogene TRBV3-2) and TRBJ2-7, with D tentatively TRBD2 (6 bases). The CDR3 covers 16 residues. The germline V gene encodes CDR1 LGHDT and CDR2 YNNKEL (reference sequence). The V gene lost 5 bases and the J gene lost 6 bases, with 23 bases spanning the gap. The CDR3 sequence: CASSSTRGGAAGEQYF. The CDR3 DNA reads as TGTGCCAGCAGCTCCACCAGAGGCGGGGCGGCCGGCGAGCAGTACTTC.